This T cell receptor (beta chain) was profiled in a study of cytomegalovirus exposure and HLA in healthy donors. The study, taken as a whole, reports: In the analysis, some V segments, TRBV6-2 and TRBV6-3 included, were excluded as indistinguishable.

Turning to this clone: Its antigen remains unknown.

The PCR ran on 60 Vbeta and 13 Jbeta primers. Sequencing used immunoSEQ multiplex PCR; TCRdb keeps in-frame clones, though not all of them. The ten top clones account for roughly 26%, within a sample of around 51,000 clones. The CDR3 extends over 14 amino acids. Trimming took 6 bases from V and 5 from J, leaving 17 bases between them. Germline assignment: CDR1 MNHNS and CDR2 SASEGT. J is TRBJ2-7 and V is TRBV6-1; perhaps TRBD2 as D (7 bases). This receptor was identified in a man aged 40-55 years in good health and CMV-seropositive. The sequenced sample was PBMCs. CDR3 residues: CASREEGGAHEQYF. CDR3 coding DNA: TGTGCCAGCAGGGAGGAGGGGGGGGCCCACGAGCAGTACTTC.